This TCR beta chain appears in the sequencing data of a study of blood T cell repertoires in COVID-19 (dated by TCRdb to 2020 to 2022). For the wider study: Samples from collaborators originated in the United States, Italy and Spain and spanned both the acute and convalescent phases of COVID-19. The material from the prospective study consisted of cDNA or gDNA derived from T cells, B-cell-depleted T cells, or PBMCs. Deeply sampled blood TCRbeta repertoires from subjects exposed to, actively infected with, or recovered from COVID-19 were included in the dataset. The repertoires were released in a freely available public database meant as a resource for research on the immune response to SARS-CoV-2. The samples were drawn from two sources: the first 160 participants of the ongoing ImmuneRACE study, and over 1,000 subjects contributed by 6 global collaborators. Sample metadata almost always included a de-identified subject ID, COVID-19 status, age in years and sex. Where HLA class I and class II types were available, the types were taken from metadata supplied by the sample provider, not from assay-based typing. General study outcomes and caveats: The quantity of clinical and demographic metadata differed by source and by participant and was supplied without curation.

Enrolling through a virtual design, the prospective study's participants ranged in age from about 18 to 89 years and lived across roughly 23 United States geographic areas. In the prospective study, cohorts were assigned on the basis of participant-reported clinical history obtained from a screening survey and a study questionnaire. ImmuneRACE Cohort 3 recovered participants were defined by two consecutive negative NP/OP PCR tests, healthcare professional clearance, or symptom resolution. Mobile phlebotomists in the prospective study collected whole blood, serum and a nasopharyngeal or oropharyngeal swab from every participant. Additional blood draws and questionnaires over an approximately 2-month period could optionally be provided by prospective study participants. Blood samples from the prospective study were shipped frozen or at room temperature prior to DNA extraction. V trim: 5 bases; J trim: 10 bases; unmatched bases: 4. From cysteine to phenylalanine, the CDR3 is 14 amino acids long. The sequence is cut down to CDR3 DNA, 42 bases in frame from base 1. The germline V gene (reference sequence) supplies CDR1 LGHDT and CDR2 YNNKEL.

As for this clone: Its antigen is currently not known. Base quality data are lacking; no much larger clone is found one base away.

TCRbeta CDR3 regions were amplified from genomic DNA using the immunoSEQ Assay, a bias-controlled multiplex PCR. Per the original workflow: Nucleated cell counts per sample were estimated from amplification of reference gene primers within the assay. To quantify the absolute abundance of each unique TCRbeta CDR3 rearrangement, sequence reads were collapsed and filtered. For each sample, productive Simpson clonality was calculated as the square root of Simpson's diversity index over productive rearrangements. Entries here come from immuneACCESS through TCRdb and include only in-frame sequences with V and J called. Some clones fail to appear in such tables; in the studies checked, an unresolved V gene covers under half of the shortfall, and the cause of the remainder is unknown. The D gene and trimming were derived from the DNA, and the V and J assignments and clone size from that table. For this sample there are 110,000 to 150,000 clones; around 86% appear just once. The top ten hold around 4.5% of the sample.

The sample comprised PBMCs or T cells enriched from blood (not recorded which). This TCR was recovered from a man aged 50 to 59 who had recovered from COVID-19. The V gene is TRBV3-1 (or the pseudogene TRBV3-2) and the J gene is TRBJ1-6, with 11 bases in between that match TRBD1. The nucleotide sequence is TGTGCCAGCAGCTCGGACAGGGGGCTATCACCCCTCCACTTT. The resulting protein is CASSSDRGLSPLHF.